These 12 T cell receptor beta chains share one sample of origin, sequenced in a study of blood T cell repertoires in COVID-19. Clones were read by immunoSEQ multiplex PCR, and TCRdb kept only the in-frame ones, dropping some. The data show around 80,000 clones, approximately 80% seen once. The sequenced sample consisted of peripheral blood. Source of these receptors: a man at least 80 years old with acute or convalescent COVID-19.

The gene calls are TRBV7-9 and TRBJ1-1; D call uncertain. Germline-derived CDR1 and CDR2 are SEHNR and FQNEAQ (reference sequence). CDR3 length: 14 residues. Trimming cost V 4 bases and J 0 bases, with 9 bases left between them. This CDR3 is CASSSQMLNTEAFF. The CDR3 coding sequence is TGTGCCAGCAGCTCCCAGATGTTGAACACTGAAGCTTTCTTT.

V is TRBV11-2 and J is TRBJ1-2; 7 bases match TRBD1. With 4 bases clipped from V and 2 bases from J, the junction kept 1 base outside the gene matches. There are 13 residues in the CDR3. The germline V gene has CDR1 SGHAT and CDR2 FQNNGV. This CDR3 reads CASSSQGNYGYTF. The CDR3 DNA is TGTGCCAGCAGCTCACAGGGGAACTATGGCTACACCTTC. Full variable domain (outside the CDR3, taken from reference TRBV11-2 and TRBJ1-2): EAGVAQSPRYKIIEKRQSVAFWCNPISGHATLYWYQQILGQGPKLLIQFQNNGVVDDSQLPKDRFSAERLKGVDSTLKIQPAKLEDSAVYLCASSSQGNYGYTFGSGTRLTVV.

The gene calls are TRBV4-2 and TRBJ1-1, with 9 bases fitting TRBD1. The V segment lost 4 bases and the J segment 5 bases; nucleotides outside the gene matches: 8. CDR3 length equals 15 residues. Germline-derived CDR1 and CDR2 are LGHNA and YNFKEQ. The CDR3 region is CASSPLTGGGTEAFF. In nucleotides, the CDR3 is TGTGCCAGCAGCCCCCTGACAGGGGGAGGGACTGAAGCTTTCTTT.

V and J are TRBV19 and TRBJ2-6; D perhaps matches TRBD2 (6 bases). This CDR3 is 17 amino acids long. V shed 6 bases and J shed 0 bases, with 15 bases lying between them. In germline, CDR1 is LNHDA, CDR2 SQIVND (reference sequence). CDR3 region: CASRIPEGNSGANVLTF. CDR3 nucleotide sequence: TGTGCCAGTAGGATTCCGGAGGGTAACTCTGGGGCCAACGTCCTGACTTTC.

This clone was observed once. The chain couples TRBV2 to TRBJ1-1, with TRBD1 identical over 7 bases. Per the germline V gene, CDR1 is SNHLY and CDR2 is FYNNEI. The CDR3 is 15 residues long. V trimming: 2 bases; J trimming: 1 base; junction bases outside the gene matches: 4. Here the CDR3 reads CASSERGRTNTEAFF. DNA for the CDR3: TGTGCCAGCAGTGAAAGGGGGCGCACGAACACTGAAGCTTTCTTT.

The CDR3 is CASSTGQTNEKLFF. The CDR3 coding sequence is TGCGCCAGCAGTACGGGACAGACAAATGAAAAACTGTTTTTT. The V and J genes are TRBV10-1 and TRBJ1-4, with 7 bases matching TRBD1. V dropped 5 bases and J dropped 5; count of bases not matched to a gene: 5. From germline, CDR1 is WNHNN and CDR2 SYGVQD (reference sequence). The CDR3 length is 14 residues.

This clone was detected only a few times. The genes are TRBV27 and TRBJ2-7; D may be TRBD1 (5 bases). This CDR3 comprises 14 residues. V lost 4 bases, J lost 3 bases, and 13 bases lay in between. In germline, CDR1 is MNHEY, CDR2 SMNVEV (reference sequence). The CDR3 loop reads CASSSWGSLYEQYF. CDR3 in DNA: TGTGCCAGCAGTTCCTGGGGCAGTCTCTACGAGCAGTACTTC.

This chain joins TRBV7-9 and TRBJ1-1; a possible D gene is TRBD1 (6 bases). CDR3 length equals 14 residues. Deletions cut 5 bases from V and 2 bases from J, with 12 bases between. CDR1 and CDR2 from the germline V gene are SEHNR and FQNEAQ (reference sequence). CDR3 sequence reads: CASSRTGTNTEAFF. CDR3 nucleotides: TGTGCCAGCAGCCGGACCGGGACAAACACTGAAGCTTTCTTT.

V and J are TRBV18 and TRBJ1-5; TRBD1 matches at 8 bases. V lost 6 bases to trimming and J lost 11 bases; unmatched junction nucleotides: 9. The germline V gene has CDR1 KGHSH and CDR2 LQKENI. CDR3 length: 13 amino acids. The CDR3 reads CASSRDRNSAQHF. CDR3 bases: TGTGCCAGCTCCCGGGACAGGAATTCGGCCCAGCATTTT.

A few counts support this clone. The chain joins TRBV15 to TRBJ1-5; 10 bases align to TRBD1. V trimming: 1 base; J trimming: 1 base; junction bases outside the gene matches: 7. The CDR3 runs to 18 residues. In germline, CDR1 is LNHNV, CDR2 YYDKDF (reference sequence). The CDR3, as DNA: TGTGCCACCAGCAGAGGCCGACCGGGACAGGGGAGCAATCAGCCCCAGCATTTT. Its translation: CATSRGRPGQGSNQPQHF.

The chain joins TRBV2 to TRBJ1-5; 7 bases match TRBD1. CDR3 length: 13 residues. Losses at the gene ends were 9 bases for V and 5 bases for J; bases not matched to a gene: 7. In germline, CDR1 is SNHLY, CDR2 FYNNEI. CDR3 bases: TGTGCCAGTACGACAGGGTGGGATCAGCCCCAGCATTTT. This encodes CASTTGWDQPQHF.

The chain has TRBV19 and TRBJ1-1; 8 bases match TRBD1. Trimming took 5 bases from V and 1 from J; bases not matched to a gene: 6. Germline V gene sequence: CDR1 LNHDA, CDR2 SQIVND (reference sequence). The length of the CDR3 is 15 residues. Written as DNA, the CDR3 is TGTGCCAGTAGTCCTTTAGGGACAGGGAACACTGAAGCTTTCTTT. Amino acid sequence: CASSPLGTGNTEAFF. Full variable domain (outside the CDR3, taken from reference TRBV19 and TRBJ1-1): DGGITQSPKYLFRKEGQNVTLSCEQNLNHDAMYWYRQDPGQGLRLIYYSQIVNDFQKGDIAEGYSVSREKKESFPLTVTSAQKNPTAFYLCASSPLGTGNTEAFFGQGTRLTVV.